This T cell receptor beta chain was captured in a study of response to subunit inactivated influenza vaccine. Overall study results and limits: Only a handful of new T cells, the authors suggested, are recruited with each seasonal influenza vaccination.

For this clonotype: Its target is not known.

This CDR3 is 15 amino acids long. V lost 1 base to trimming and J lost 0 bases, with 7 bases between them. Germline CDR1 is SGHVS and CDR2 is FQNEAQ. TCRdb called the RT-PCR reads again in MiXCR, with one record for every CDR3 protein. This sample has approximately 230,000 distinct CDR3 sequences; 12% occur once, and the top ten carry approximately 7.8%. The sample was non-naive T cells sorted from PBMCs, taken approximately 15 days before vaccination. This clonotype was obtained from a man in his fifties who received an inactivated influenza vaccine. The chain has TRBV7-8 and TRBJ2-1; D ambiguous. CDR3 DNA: TGTGCCAGCAGCTTAGTTTTTAACTCCTACAATGAGCAGTTCTTC. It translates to CASSLVFNSYNEQFF.